Reported below is one TCR beta chain. Antigen unknown. A history of autoimmune disease or systemic immunosuppression excluded patients. V was shortened by 4 bases and J by 4 bases, with 15 bases between the two germline ends. This CDR3 has 14 residues. Per germline, CDR1 SGHRS and CDR2 YFSETQ. The data were taken from a study of OX40 agonist ivuxolimab in advanced cancers. On the study more broadly: One hepatocellular carcinoma and a couple of cutaneous melanoma patients partially responded. Study-level results: Partial responders treated at 0.1-3.0 mg/kg exhibited clonal expansion among the lowest measured.

TCRdb's table, derived via immunoSEQ multiplex PCR, lists solely in-frame clones and lacks some. The sample consists of approximately 78,000 clones, 88% of them appearing once. The TCR sequence derives from an adult with an advanced solid tumor such as melanoma, head and neck, liver or kidney cancer. This rearrangement joins TRBV5-1 to TRBJ2-7; D possibly corresponds to TRBD2 (5 bases). This specimen was CD4+ or CD8+ T cells sorted from blood, taken in a trial of the OX40 agonist ivuxolimab. DNA for the CDR3: TGCGCCAGCAGCCGGGTGGGAGACGGGTACGAGCAGTACTTC. Encoded protein: CASSRVGDGYEQYF. Drawing the rest from reference TRBV5-1 and TRBJ2-7, the complete variable domain is KAGVTQTPRYLIKTRGQQVTLSCSPISGHRSVSWYQQTPGQGLQFLFEYFSETQRNKGNFPGRFSGRQFSNSRSEMNVSTLELGDSALYLCASSRVGDGYEQYFGPGTRLTVT.